One T cell receptor beta chain is described in this entry. The antigen remains unidentified. These data belong to a study of response to subunit inactivated influenza vaccine. TCRdb used MiXCR to reprocess the RT-PCR reads, holding one entry per CDR3 protein. The repertoire holds around 570,000 distinct CDR3 sequences, with around 8% as singletons. V gave up 8 bases and J gave up 14 bases, with 19 bases separating them. There are 13 residues in the CDR3. Findings and limits, study-wide: T cells newly recruited by each seasonal influenza vaccination are few, the authors suggested.

The clonotype originates from a man aged 50-75 years who received an inactivated influenza vaccine. This chain joins TRBV12-3 or TRBV12-4 and TRBJ1-6, with a tentative D call TRBD1 (5 bases). Specimen: PBMCs from blood, collected about 24 months after vaccination. The DNA of the CDR3 is TGTGCCAGCCGACTGGGAGGGGAGAGAACCCTCCACTTT. It codes for CASRLGGERTLHF.